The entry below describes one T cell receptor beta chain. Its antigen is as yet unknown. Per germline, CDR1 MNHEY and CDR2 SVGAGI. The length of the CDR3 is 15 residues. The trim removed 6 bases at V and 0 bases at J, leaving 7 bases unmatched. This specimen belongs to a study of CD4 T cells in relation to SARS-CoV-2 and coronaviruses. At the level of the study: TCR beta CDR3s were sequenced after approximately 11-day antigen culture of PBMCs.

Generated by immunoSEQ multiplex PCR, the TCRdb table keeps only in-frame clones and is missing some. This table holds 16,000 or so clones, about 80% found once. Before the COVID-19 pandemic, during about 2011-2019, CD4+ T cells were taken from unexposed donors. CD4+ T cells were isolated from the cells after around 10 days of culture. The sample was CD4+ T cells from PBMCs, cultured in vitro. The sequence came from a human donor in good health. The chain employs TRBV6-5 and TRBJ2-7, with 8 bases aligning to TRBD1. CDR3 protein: CASREGGQASYEQYF. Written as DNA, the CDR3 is TGTGCCAGCAGGGAGGGGGGACAGGCCTCCTACGAGCAGTACTTC.